This entry is about one T cell receptor beta chain. Its antigen is not identified. This entry belongs to a study of PD-L1 blockade in urothelial cancer. The overall study: Men with urothelial cancer arising in the bladder made up twenty-five of 29 patients. Investigators checked blood 3 weeks (second dose) and 6 weeks after treatment start. A median blood sample held about 140,000 T cells and tens of thousands of unique TCRs.

Method: immunoSEQ multiplex PCR; TCRdb's copy keeps in-frame clones and lacks some. The sample holds tens of thousands of clones; roughly 86% are singletons and the top ten take 2.7%. The germline V gene has CDR1 MDHEN and CDR2 SYDVKM. The ends were cut back, 5 bases at V and 5 bases at J, with 15 bases in the middle. The CDR3 is made up of 14 amino acids. Study conclusions and caveats: Having blood TCR clonality under the median before treatment predicted better survival.

V usage is TRBV28 and J usage is TRBJ2-5, with unresolved D. This TCR was recovered from a man in his 70s with urothelial cancer. Sample: PBMCs, taken around atezolizumab (anti-PD-L1) treatment. DNA for the CDR3: TGTGCCAGCAGTCTCCGGGTAGTCCGGGAGACCCAGTACTTC. Encoded protein: CASSLRVVRETQYF. Based on the CDR3 plus reference TRBV28 and TRBJ2-5, the full variable domain is DVKVTQSSRYLVKRTGEKVFLECVQDMDHENMFWYRQDPGLGLRLIYFSYDVKMKEKGDIPEGYSVSREKKERFSLILESASTNQTSMYLCASSLRVVRETQYFGPGTRLLVL.